This T cell receptor beta chain was identified in a study of a mutant IDH1 vaccine in newly diagnosed glioma. Across the whole study: Treated patients showed a male proportion of about 60%, a female proportion of around 38%, and a mean age of about 41 years.

Time point specified: baseline, week 1 (first vaccination visit). Described treatment: pre-vaccination baseline after standard-of-care therapy. As concerns this clone: Its antigen remains unidentified.

V lost 4 bases, J lost 6 bases, and 5 bases stayed unmatched. This CDR3 has 15 residues. CDR1 and CDR2 from the germline V gene are SGHRS and YFSETQ. General study points: Apparently unrelated to pseudoprogression were changes in the top peripheral T cell clonotypes.

Measured with immunoSEQ multiplex PCR; TCRdb has only the in-frame clones, and not every one. The sample records tens of thousands of clones, more than 85% being singletons. Specimen: PBMCs, collected from a glioma patient treated with radiotherapy, temozolomide or both. The chain combines TRBV5-1 with TRBJ2-1; 12 nucleotides align to TRBD2. This TCR was recovered from a man in his fifties with glioma. The CDR3 nucleotides read TGCGCCAGCAGCCCCGGACTAGCGGGGCTCAATGAGCAGTTCTTC. Its protein is CASSPGLAGLNEQFF.